The 25 T cell receptor beta chains in this list originate from one sample, sequenced in a study of CD8+ T cells in alopecia areata. Extracted from the samples, RNA was reverse transcribed into cDNA to serve as the sequencing template. Generated by immunoSEQ multiplex PCR, the TCRdb table keeps only in-frame clones and is missing some. The sample lists some 150,000 clones, approximately 70% seen once, with around 10% in the top ten. The sample consisted of CD8+ T cells sorted from blood, taken at week 0. The source of these receptors is a human donor with alopecia areata.

This clone appeared a single time. V gene TRBV2 combines with J gene TRBJ1-1, with D tentatively TRBD1 (6 bases). The CDR3 sequence is 12 residues long. Germline V gene data show CDR1 as SNHLY and CDR2 as FYNNEI. The ends were cut back, 6 bases at V and 8 bases at J, with 13 bases in the middle. The CDR3 sequence: CASRVTGPEAFF. DNA of the CDR3: TGTGCCAGCAGGGTAACAGGGCCCGAAGCTTTCTTT.

The J gene is TRBJ2-3, the V gene TRBV7-7; D perhaps matches TRBD2 (6 bases). The V end lost 1 base, the J end lost 0 bases, and 8 bases lay between the germline ends. The CDR3 spans 15 residues. Germline values: CDR1 SSHAT, CDR2 FNYEAQ (reference sequence). CDR3 DNA: TGTGCCAGCAGCTTAGGCGGGGCGAGCACAGATACGCAGTATTTT. Translating gives CASSLGGASTDTQYF.

In this sample, this clone turned up once. V gene TRBV7-8 combines with J gene TRBJ2-2; a weak D match, TRBD2 (6 bases). CDR1 and CDR2 (germline): SGHVS, FQNEAQ. The V and J ends lost 2 bases and 4 bases respectively, with 23 bases between them. The CDR3 is 19 residues long. DNA for the CDR3: TGTGCCAGCAGCTTAACGAATTCTCAGGGCCTCGGGGGCACCGGGGAGCTGTTTTTT. It is translated as CASSLTNSQGLGGTGELFF.

The rearrangement joins TRBV5-1 to TRBJ2-5; 9 bases fit TRBD2. CDR1 and CDR2 from the germline V gene are SGHRS and YFSETQ. The CDR3 consists of 16 residues. V shed 5 bases and J 3 bases; nucleotides not matched to a gene: 11. The CDR3 DNA reads as TGCGCCAGCAGGGGAAGCGGGGGGAGCCAGAAAGAGACCCAGTACTTC. Translation: CASRGSGGSQKETQYF. The full variable domain, in which reference TRBV5-1 and TRBJ2-5 provide the parts outside the CDR3, is KAGVTQTPRYLIKTRGQQVTLSCSPISGHRSVSWYQQTPGQGLQFLFEYFSETQRNKGNFPGRFSGRQFSNSRSEMNVSTLELGDSALYLCASRGSGGSQKETQYFGPGTRLLVL.

This clone was seen only once. This CDR3 is CASSFGGQQFF. CDR3 coding DNA: TGTGCCAGCAGTTTCGGGGGGCAGCAGTTCTTC. The rearrangement joins TRBV27 to TRBJ2-1; TRBD2 might be the D (7 bases). CDR3 size: 11 residues. Trimming removed 3 bases from V and 11 bases from J, with 8 bases in between. Germline V gene data show CDR1 as MNHEY and CDR2 as SMNVEV (reference sequence).

This chain uses TRBV15 with TRBJ2-7; D not resolved. The CDR3 length is 14 residues. Germline lookup yields CDR1 LNHNV and CDR2 YYDKDF (reference sequence). V was cut by 0 bases and J by 7 bases, with 13 bases left in between. CDR3 loop: CATSRDRLSPEQYF. In nucleotides, the CDR3 is TGTGCCACCAGCAGAGATAGGCTCTCGCCTGAGCAGTACTTC. Filled out from reference TRBV15 and TRBJ2-7, the complete variable domain reads DAMVIQNPRYQVTQFGKPVTLSCSQTLNHNVMYWYQQKSSQAPKLLFHYYDKDFNNEADTPDNFQSRRPNTSFCFLDIRSPGLGDTAMYLCATSRDRLSPEQYFGPGTRLTVT.

J is TRBJ2-7 and V is TRBV11-2, with D unclear. This CDR3 comprises 11 residues. V gave up 7 bases and J gave up 6 bases, with 10 bases separating them. The germline V gene encodes CDR1 SGHAT and CDR2 FQNNGV. CDR3 nucleotide sequence: TGTGCCAGCACCGATTCCGGCGAGCAGTACTTC. This translates into CASTDSGEQYF.

There are many counts of this clone. The V and J genes are TRBV11-2 and TRBJ1-2, with 7 bases aligning to TRBD1. CDR3 length: 15 amino acids. Germline CDR1 is SGHAT and CDR2 is FQNNGV. The trim removed 6 bases at V and 2 bases at J, leaving 9 bases unmatched. The CDR3 coding sequence is TGTGCCAGCAGTCCAGACAGGGCCCAAAACTATGGCTACACCTTC. This encodes CASSPDRAQNYGYTF.

The genes are TRBV2 and TRBJ2-1; D might be TRBD1 (6 bases). There are 11 residues in the CDR3. V was shortened by 6 bases and J by 8 bases, with 8 bases between the two germline ends. Germline assignment: CDR1 SNHLY and CDR2 FYNNEI. This CDR3 reads CASRAGDEQFF. The CDR3 DNA follows: TGTGCCAGCAGGGCAGGGGATGAGCAGTTCTTC.

This chain joins TRBV27 and TRBJ1-1; no firm D call. CDR1 MNHEY and CDR2 SMNVEV come from the germline V gene (reference sequence). CDR3 length equals 14 residues. The V end was cut by 5 bases, the J end by 3 bases, with 13 bases between. CDR3 sequence reads: CASSPRLKDTEAFF. CDR3 nucleotides: TGTGCCAGCAGTCCCCGGCTTAAGGACACTGAAGCTTTCTTT.

This clone turned up a few times. V gene TRBV2 combines with J gene TRBJ1-6; tentative D call: TRBD1 (6 bases). V was cut by 6 bases and J by 5 bases, with 14 bases left in between. This CDR3 spans 15 amino acids. Germline V gene data show CDR1 as SNHLY and CDR2 as FYNNEI. As DNA, the CDR3 is TGTGCCAGCAGCATGGACAGACTTCATAATTCACCCCTCCACTTT. Protein sequence: CASSMDRLHNSPLHF.

V and J are TRBV25-1 and TRBJ2-5, with 7 positions matching TRBD1. The V gene's germline CDR1 is MGHDK and CDR2 SYGVNS. The J segment lost 4 bases and the V segment lost 1 base, leaving 15 bases of the junction unmatched. The CDR3 has 18 amino acids. The CDR3 DNA is TGTGCCAGCAGTGAATGGGCTGTGACAGGGTGGGTGGGAGAGACCCAGTACTTC. Protein: CASSEWAVTGWVGETQYF.

V gene TRBV5-6 combines with J gene TRBJ2-5; possibly TRBD1 for D (7 bases). With 3 bases removed from V and 14 bases from J, the gap between germline ends came to 14 bases. This CDR3 spans 11 amino acids. CDR1 and CDR2 (germline): SGHDT, YYEEEE. CDR3 in DNA: TGTGCCAGCAGCTCAACCAGGGGGGCCTACTTC. It yields the protein CASSSTRGAYF.

Of note for this clone: Other DNA sequences in the same sample also yield this CDR3. V gene TRBV29-1 combines with J gene TRBJ1-2; D gene ambiguous. Germline V gene sequence: CDR1 SQVTM, CDR2 ANQGSEA. V lost 1 base and J lost 2, with 8 bases in between. The CDR3 runs to 13 residues. CDR3 DNA: TGCAGCGTTGAAGTCGCGGCAAACTATGGCTACACCTTC. It specifies CSVEVAANYGYTF. Full variable domain (rest looked up from reference TRBV29-1 and TRBJ1-2): SAVISQKPSRDICQRGTSLTIQCQVDSQVTMMFWYRQQPGQSLTLIATANQGSEATYESGFVIDKFPISRPNLTFSTLTVSNMSPEDSSIYLCSVEVAANYGYTFGSGTRLTVV.

As for this clone: This CDR3 is also generated by other DNA sequences in the sample. This chain uses TRBV2 with TRBJ1-1; D is unclear. Germline-derived CDR1 and CDR2 are SNHLY and FYNNEI. The V and J ends lost 4 bases and 5 bases respectively, with 5 bases between them. The CDR3 extends over 11 amino acids. Here the CDR3 reads CASSGRTEAFF. DNA for the CDR3: TGTGCCAGCAGTGGCCGTACTGAAGCTTTCTTT.

The sample holds one count of this clone. The CDR3 nucleotides are TGCGCCAGCAGCTTGTCATCGGGGTACGGTTCACCCCTCCACTTT. Residues: CASSLSSGYGSPLHF. The J gene is TRBJ1-6, the V gene TRBV5-1; D is ambiguous. This CDR3 is built from 15 residues. Trimming removed 1 base from V and 9 bases from J, with 14 bases in between. In germline, CDR1 is SGHRS, CDR2 YFSETQ.

The genes are TRBV4-2 and TRBJ2-5, with TRBD2 matching over 8 bases. The trim removed 3 bases at V and 2 bases at J, leaving 8 bases unmatched. This CDR3 region has 16 residues. Germline-derived CDR1 and CDR2 are LGHNA and YNFKEQ. DNA of the CDR3: TGTGCCAGCAGCCAGCCTACAGCGGGAGAACAAGAGACCCAGTACTTC. It specifies CASSQPTAGEQETQYF.

V and J are TRBV2 and TRBJ2-3; 9 bases map to TRBD1. In germline, CDR1 is SNHLY, CDR2 FYNNEI. The CDR3 has 16 residues. The ends lost 3 bases at V and 5 bases at J; junction bases unmatched: 9. The CDR3 loop is CASSDGTGREKDTQYF. The CDR3 bases are TGTGCCAGCAGTGATGGGACAGGGAGGGAGAAAGATACGCAGTATTTT.

The J gene is TRBJ1-6, the V gene TRBV30; 9 bases map to TRBD1. The CDR3 runs to 14 residues. V gave up 0 bases and J gave up 7 bases; unmatched junction bases: 1. The germline V gene encodes CDR1 GTSNPN and CDR2 SVGIG (reference sequence). CDR3 sequence: CAWSVGTGNSPLHF. CDR3 DNA: TGTGCCTGGAGTGTAGGGACAGGGAATTCACCCCTCCACTTT.

This chain links TRBV25-1 with TRBJ2-3; maybe TRBD1 (6 bases). V gave up 2 bases and J gave up 2 bases, with 8 bases separating them. This CDR3 is 14 amino acids long. The germline V gene has CDR1 MGHDK and CDR2 SYGVNS. The DNA of the CDR3 is TGTGCCAGCAGTGAAACAGGGACCACAGATACGCAGTATTTT. Protein: CASSETGTTDTQYF.

V usage is TRBV30 and J usage is TRBJ2-1, with D hard to call. Trimming removed 0 bases at V and 10 bases at J, with 10 bases between. The CDR3 consists of 12 residues. Germline CDR1 and CDR2: GTSNPN and SVGIG (reference sequence). The CDR3 loop reads CAWSVVTGEQFF. CDR3 coding DNA: TGTGCCTGGAGTGTGGTCACGGGCGAGCAGTTCTTC.

The rearrangement links TRBV30 to TRBJ2-2; D unresolved. The germline V gene encodes CDR1 GTSNPN and CDR2 SVGIG (reference sequence). Trimming shortened V by 0 bases and J by 5 bases, and 4 bases separated the two germline ends. The CDR3 length is 12 residues. The CDR3, as DNA: TGTGCCTGGAGTGTAATTACCGGGGAGCTGTTTTTT. It is translated as CAWSVITGELFF.

V usage is TRBV10-3 and J usage is TRBJ2-3; weak D call: TRBD2 (6 bases). Looked up from germline, CDR1 is ENHRY and CDR2 is SYGVKD. Trimming left V 7 bases short and J 1 base short, with 9 bases between. CDR3 size: 13 residues. DNA of the CDR3: TGTGCCATCACCAGGGAGGGCACAGATACGCAGTATTTT. Amino acid sequence: CAITREGTDTQYF.

This clone was counted once. The chain uses TRBV25-1 and TRBJ1-1, with 8 positions matching TRBD1. The V gene's germline CDR1 is MGHDK and CDR2 SYGVNS. This CDR3 spans 15 amino acids. V was pared by 5 bases and J by 5 bases, with 10 bases of the junction left unmatched. The CDR3, as DNA: TGTGCCAGCAGTTCATCAGGACAGGGTGGGACTGAAGCTTTCTTT. It specifies CASSSSGQGGTEAFF.

This rearrangement joins TRBV11-2 to TRBJ2-7; D may be TRBD2 (5 bases). CDR3 size: 12 residues. V was cut by 4 bases and J by 2 bases, with 6 bases left in between. Germline values: CDR1 SGHAT, CDR2 FQNNGV. This CDR3 is CASSSGTYEQYF. CDR3 bases: TGTGCCAGCAGCTCCGGGACCTACGAGCAGTACTTC.